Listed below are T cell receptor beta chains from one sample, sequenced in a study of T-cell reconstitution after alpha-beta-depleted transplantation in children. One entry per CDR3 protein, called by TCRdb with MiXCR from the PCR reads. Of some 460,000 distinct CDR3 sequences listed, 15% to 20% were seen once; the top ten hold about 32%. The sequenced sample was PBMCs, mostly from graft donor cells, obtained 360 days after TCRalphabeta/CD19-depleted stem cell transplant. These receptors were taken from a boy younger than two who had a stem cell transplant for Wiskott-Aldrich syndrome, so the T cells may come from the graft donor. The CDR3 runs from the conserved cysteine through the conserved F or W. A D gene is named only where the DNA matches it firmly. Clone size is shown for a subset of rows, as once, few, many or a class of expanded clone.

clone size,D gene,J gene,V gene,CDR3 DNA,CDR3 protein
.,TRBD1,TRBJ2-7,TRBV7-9,TGTGCCAGCAGCTTCCGGGACAGGCCTACCTACGAGCAGTACTTC,CASSFRDRPTYEQYF
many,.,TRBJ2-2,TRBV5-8,TGTGCCAGACGGAGGAAAGTTACCGGGGAGCTGTTTTTT,CARRRKVTGELFF
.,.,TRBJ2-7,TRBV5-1,TGCGCCAGCAGCTTGGATTGGCCGCAAGGGCAGGCCGTCTTC,CASSLDWPQGQAVF
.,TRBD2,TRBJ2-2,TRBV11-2,TGTGCCAGCAGCTACCGACTAGCGGGGGGCGCGAACACCGGGGAGCTGTTTTTT,CASSYRLAGGANTGELFF
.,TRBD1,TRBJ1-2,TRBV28,TGTGCCAGCAGTTTCAGGGGGATTAACTATGGCTACACCTTC,CASSFRGINYGYTF
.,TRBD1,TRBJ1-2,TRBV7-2,TGTGCCAGCAGCCCGGACAGGGGGGTCTATGGCTACACCTTC,CASSPDRGVYGYTF
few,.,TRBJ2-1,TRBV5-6,TGTGCCAGCAGCTTGAAGTTATACCCTTACAATGAGCAGTTCTTC,CASSLKLYPYNEQFF
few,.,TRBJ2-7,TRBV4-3,TGCGCCAGCAGCCAACCTGACTCCGGGACATTCCCCTACGAGCAGTACTTC,CASSQPDSGTFPYEQYF
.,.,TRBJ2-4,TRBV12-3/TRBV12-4,TGTGCCAGCTCCACCCCCGGGACTTTAAACATTCAGTACTTC,CASSTPGTLNIQYF
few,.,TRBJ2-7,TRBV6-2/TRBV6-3,TGTGCCAGCAGAGGCGGAGGGGGAGATTACTACGAGCAGTACTTC,CASRGGGGDYYEQYF
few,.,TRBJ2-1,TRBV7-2,TGTGCCAGCAGGGGGGGCTATTACAATGAGCAGTTCTTC,CASRGGYYNEQFF
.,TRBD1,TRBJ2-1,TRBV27,TGTGCCAGCAGTTTATTCCAGGGGGCCATCAATGAGCAGTTCTTC,CASSLFQGAINEQFF
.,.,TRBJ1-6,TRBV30,TGTGCCTGGAGTCCGGGATCCTATAATTCACCCCTCCACTTT,CAWSPGSYNSPLHF
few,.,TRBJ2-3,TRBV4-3,TGCGCCAGCAGCCAAGAGGGGAGCGTAGCGCAGTATTTT,CASSQEGSVAQYF
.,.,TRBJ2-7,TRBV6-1,TGTGCCAGCAGAATGGACGGAATTACCTACGAGCAGTACTTC,CASRMDGITYEQYF
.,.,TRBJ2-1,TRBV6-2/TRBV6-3,TGTGCCAGCAGACTCTTCCTAGGCTTCCCCTACAATGAGCAGTTCTTC,CASRLFLGFPYNEQFF
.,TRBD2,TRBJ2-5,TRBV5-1,TGCGCCAGCAGCTTGGTGGTACTAGCGGGGCTCTGGAGCGAGACCCAGTACTTC,CASSLVVLAGLWSETQYF
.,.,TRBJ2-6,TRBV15,TGTGCCACCAGCAGAGATCCGGGCACTGGGGCCAACGTCCTGACTTTC,CATSRDPGTGANVLTF
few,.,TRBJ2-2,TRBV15,TGTGCCACCAGAAGAGGGTCCACCGGGGAGCTGTTTTTT,CATRRGSTGELFF
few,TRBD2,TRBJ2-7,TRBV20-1,TGCAGTGCCACTAGCGGGGCCCCCTACGAGCAGTACTTC,CSATSGAPYEQYF
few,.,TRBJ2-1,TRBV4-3,TGCGCCAGCAGCCAATCAACGGTCGGGGTCTCAGCCTACAATGAGCAGTTCTTC,CASSQSTVGVSAYNEQFF
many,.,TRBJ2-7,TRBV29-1,TGCAGCGTTGAATTAGGCACCTACGAGCAGTACTTC,CSVELGTYEQYF
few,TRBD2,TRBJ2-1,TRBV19,TGTGCCAGTAGCAACTTAGCGGGGAGGCCACAATCTGAGCAGTTCTTC,CASSNLAGRPQSEQFF
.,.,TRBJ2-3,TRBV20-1,TGCAGTGCTAGTGCTTGGGGGGCGGGAGAGGCAGATACGCAGTATTTT,CSASAWGAGEADTQYF
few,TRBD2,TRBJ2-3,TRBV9,TGTGCCAGCAGCGTCAGACTAGCGGGAGAAACAGATACGCAGTATTTT,CASSVRLAGETDTQYF
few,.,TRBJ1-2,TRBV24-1,TGTGCCACCAGGGACATAGATGGCTACACCTTC,CATRDIDGYTF
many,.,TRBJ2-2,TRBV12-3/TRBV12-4,TGTGCCAGCAGCCGCCGGACAGTCAAAGAAATCGGGGAGCTGTTTTTT,CASSRRTVKEIGELFF
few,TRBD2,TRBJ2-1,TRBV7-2,TGTGCCAGCAGCTTAGGTGGCGGGAGGGCCTATGAGCAGTTCTTC,CASSLGGGRAYEQFF
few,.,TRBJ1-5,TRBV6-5,TGTGCCAGCAGTTACCGACTTAACTACTTTTCATTCAGAGTTCAGCCCCAGCATTTT,CASSYRLNYFSFRVQPQHF